This T cell receptor beta chain emerged from a study of T cell changes during pregnancy in multiple sclerosis (dated by TCRdb to about 2019). Some background on the complete study: The study examined how the T cell repertoire changed over the course of pregnancy in women with multiple sclerosis.

Library preparation employed the immunoSEQ multiplex PCR assay. Drawn from immuneACCESS, this table holds only the in-frame rearrangements with V and J called that TCRdb kept. Clones are partly lost; checked studies trace under half to an unresolved V gene and leave the rest unexplained. This sample has roughly 100,000 clones in its table, and 91% of those were observed once. The ten largest clones represent over 3% of the sample. As for this clone: Its target antigen remains unknown. Per-base qualities were not stored, and no clone one base away is much larger.

Trimmed from V: 6 bases; trimmed from J: 5 bases; junction bases lacking a gene match: 8. From the germline V gene, CDR1 is SGHAT and CDR2 is FQNNGV. The CDR3 has 14 amino acids, counting the end cysteine and phenylalanine. The entry retains the CDR3 DNA only, 42 bases that are in frame from base 1. The chain links TRBV11-2 with TRBJ2-7, and 9 junctional nucleotides match TRBD1. This material consisted of peripheral blood, taken in the second trimester of pregnancy. The TCR comes from a female donor with multiple sclerosis, enrolled in a pregnancy study. The nucleotides read TGTGCCAGCAGTCTAGTGGGGACAGGGCACGAGCAGTACTTC. Its product reads: CASSLVGTGHEQYF. Beyond the CDR3, the reference TRBV11-2 and TRBJ2-7 genes provide the residues; the full variable domain reads: EAGVAQSPRYKIIEKRQSVAFWCNPISGHATLYWYQQILGQGPKLLIQFQNNGVVDDSQLPKDRFSAERLKGVDSTLKIQPAKLEDSAVYLCASSLVGTGHEQYFGPGTRLTVT.